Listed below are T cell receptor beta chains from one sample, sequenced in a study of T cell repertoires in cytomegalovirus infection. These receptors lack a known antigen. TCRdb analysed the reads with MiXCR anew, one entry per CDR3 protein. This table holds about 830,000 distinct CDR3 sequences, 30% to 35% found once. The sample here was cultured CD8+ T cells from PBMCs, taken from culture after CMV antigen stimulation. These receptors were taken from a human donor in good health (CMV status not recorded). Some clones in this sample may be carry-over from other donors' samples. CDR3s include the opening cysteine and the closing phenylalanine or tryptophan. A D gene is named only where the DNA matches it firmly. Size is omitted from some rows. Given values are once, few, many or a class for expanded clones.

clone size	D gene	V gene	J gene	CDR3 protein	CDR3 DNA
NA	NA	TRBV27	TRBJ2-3	CASSLTPRGDTQYF	TGTGCCAGCAGTCTCACCCCCCGGGGTGATACGCAGTATTTT
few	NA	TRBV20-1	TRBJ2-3	CSANPVYADTQYF	TGCAGTGCTAACCCGGTTTATGCAGATACGCAGTATTTT
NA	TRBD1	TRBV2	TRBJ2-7	CAIEDRRGSYEQYF	TGTGCCATCGAGGACAGGAGAGGGTCCTACGAGCAGTACTTC
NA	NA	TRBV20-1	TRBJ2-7	CSAPKNGFYEQYF	TGCAGTGCTCCGAAAAACGGGTTTTACGAGCAGTACTTC
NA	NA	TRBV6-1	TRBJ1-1	CASSEFGGTEAFF	TGTGCCAGCAGTGAATTTGGGGGGACTGAAGCTTTCTTT
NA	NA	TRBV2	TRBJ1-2	CASSEAVGGIYGYTF	TGTGCCAGCAGTGAAGCGGTGGGGGGCATTTATGGCTACACCTTC
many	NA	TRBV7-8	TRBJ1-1	CASVRGAMNTEAFF	TGTGCCAGCGTCAGAGGGGCGATGAACACTGAAGCTTTCTTT
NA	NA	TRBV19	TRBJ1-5	CASSMGLQPQHF	TGTGCCAGTAGTATGGGGTTGCAGCCCCAGCATTTT
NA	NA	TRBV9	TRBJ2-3	CASSVEGVGAPPDTQYF	TGTGCCAGCAGCGTAGAAGGGGTGGGGGCCCCCCCAGATACGCAGTATTTT
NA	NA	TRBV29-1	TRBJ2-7	CSVATGDGDEQYF	TGCAGCGTTGCGACGGGGGACGGGGATGAGCAGTACTTC
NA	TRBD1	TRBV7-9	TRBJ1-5	CASSWDRENQPQHF	TGTGCCAGCAGCTGGGACAGAGAAAATCAGCCCCAGCATTTT
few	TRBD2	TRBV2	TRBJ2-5	CASSGGLAGATYQETQYF	TGTGCCAGCAGTGGGGGACTAGCGGGGGCAACGTACCAAGAGACCCAGTACTTC
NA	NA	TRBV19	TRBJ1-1	CASSIVREGTEAFF	TGTGCCAGTAGTATAGTGCGAGAAGGGACTGAAGCTTTCTTT
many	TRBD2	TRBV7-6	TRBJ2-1	CASSSGTSGGYNEQFF	TGTGCCAGCAGCTCGGGGACTAGCGGGGGGTACAATGAGCAGTTCTTC
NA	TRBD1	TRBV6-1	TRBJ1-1	CASRPTQGLFEAFF	TGTGCCAGCAGACCTACACAGGGGCTGTTTGAAGCTTTCTTT
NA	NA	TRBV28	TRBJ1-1	CASSSRGRRGNTEAFF	TGTGCCAGCAGTTCCCGAGGACGCAGGGGGAACACTGAAGCTTTCTTT
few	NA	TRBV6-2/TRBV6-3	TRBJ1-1	CASSWGGSEAFF	TGTGCCAGCAGCTGGGGAGGGTCTGAAGCTTTCTTT
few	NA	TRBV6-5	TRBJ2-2	CASSYRPTGELFF	TGTGCCAGCAGTTACAGACCCACCGGGGAGCTGTTTTTT
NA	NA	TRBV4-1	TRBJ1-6	CASSQDKWAGNSPLHF	TGCGCCAGCAGCCAAGACAAATGGGCAGGCAATTCACCCCTCCACTTT
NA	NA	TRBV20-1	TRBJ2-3	CSARDAVSTDTQYF	TGCAGTGCTAGAGATGCGGTTTCCACAGATACGCAGTATTTT
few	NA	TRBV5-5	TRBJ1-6	CASSLKGNYNSPLHF	TGTGCCAGCAGCTTAAAGGGAAACTATAATTCACCCCTCCACTTT
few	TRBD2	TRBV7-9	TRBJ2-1	CASSLAGGPLHEQFF	TGTGCCAGCAGTCTAGCGGGGGGGCCTCTCCATGAGCAGTTCTTC
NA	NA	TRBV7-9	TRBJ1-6	CASSSRTANSPLHF	TGTGCCAGCAGCTCTCGGACGGCGAATTCACCCCTCCACTTT
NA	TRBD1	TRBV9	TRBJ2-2	CASSVDRGWTGELFF	TGTGCCAGCAGCGTGGACAGGGGGTGGACCGGGGAGCTGTTTTTT
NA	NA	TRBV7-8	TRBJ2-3	CVSSLGRGSTDTQYF	TGTGTCAGCAGCTTAGGCCGGGGATCCACAGATACGCAGTATTTT
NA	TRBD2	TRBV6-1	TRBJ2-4	CASSGDSGGNLAKNIQYF	TGTGCCAGCAGTGGTGACAGCGGGGGTAACCTAGCCAAAAACATTCAGTACTTC
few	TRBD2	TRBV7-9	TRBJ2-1	CATSRLAGGRDEQFF	TGTGCCACCTCTCGACTAGCGGGGGGGAGGGATGAGCAGTTCTTC
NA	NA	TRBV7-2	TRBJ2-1	CVSSLEGGHNNEQFF	TGTGTCAGCAGCTTAGAGGGGGGCCACAACAATGAGCAGTTCTTC
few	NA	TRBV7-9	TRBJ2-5	CASSLNPGGQETQYF	TGTGCCAGCAGCTTGAACCCCGGAGGCCAAGAGACCCAGTACTTC
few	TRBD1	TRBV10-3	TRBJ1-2	CAISDRDRGLVAYGYTF	TGTGCCATCAGTGACCGGGACAGGGGGCTGGTTGCGTATGGCTACACCTTC
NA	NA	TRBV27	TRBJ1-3	CASSLRGLSGNTIYF	TGTGCCAGCAGTCTCAGGGGTCTCTCTGGAAACACCATATATTTT
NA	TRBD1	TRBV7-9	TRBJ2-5	CASSPRQGQETQYF	TGTGCCAGCAGCCCCCGACAGGGGCAGGAGACCCAGTACTTC
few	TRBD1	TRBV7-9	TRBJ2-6	CASSLGYGTESSGANVLTF	TGTGCCAGCAGCTTAGGATACGGGACAGAAAGCTCTGGGGCCAACGTCCTGACTTTC
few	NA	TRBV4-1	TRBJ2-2	CASSQDTGNTGELFF	TGCGCCAGCAGCCAAGATACCGGTAACACCGGGGAGCTGTTTTTT
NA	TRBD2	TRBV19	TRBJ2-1	CASRTSGDFNEQFF	TGTGCCAGTAGGACTAGCGGGGATTTCAATGAGCAGTTCTTC
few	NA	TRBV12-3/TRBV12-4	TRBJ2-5	CASSRTALGETQYF	TGTGCCAGCAGTCGGACAGCTCTTGGTGAGACCCAGTACTTC
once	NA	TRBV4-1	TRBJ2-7	CASSQDRGQTYEQYF	TGCGCCAGCAGCCAAGATCGTGGTCAAACCTACGAGCAGTACTTC
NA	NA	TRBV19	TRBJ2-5	CASSIGGSFSAETQYF	TGTGCCAGTAGTATAGGGGGCTCTTTTTCCGCGGAGACCCAGTACTTC
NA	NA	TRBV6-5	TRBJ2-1	CASSYPIPGNEQFF	TGTGCCAGCAGTTACCCCATCCCCGGGAACGAGCAGTTCTTC
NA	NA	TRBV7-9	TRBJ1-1	CASTNSRERAAFF	TGTGCCAGCACCAACTCGCGAGAGAGGGCGGCTTTCTTT
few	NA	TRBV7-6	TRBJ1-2	CASSLVVDGGNYGYTF	TGTGCCAGCAGCTTAGTTGTGGACGGAGGAAACTATGGCTACACCTTC
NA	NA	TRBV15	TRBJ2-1	CATSREGEGVNEQFF	TGTGCCACCAGCAGGGAGGGGGAAGGGGTCAATGAGCAGTTCTTC
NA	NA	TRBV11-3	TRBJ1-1	CASSVQEDTEAFF	TGTGCCAGCAGCGTACAGGAGGATACTGAAGCTTTCTTT
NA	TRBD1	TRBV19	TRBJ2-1	CASSRTGAAGNEQFF	TGTGCCAGTAGTAGGACAGGGGCCGCTGGCAATGAGCAGTTCTTC
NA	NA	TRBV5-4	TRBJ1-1	CASSSLDGMNTEAFF	TGTGCCAGCAGCTCCCTAGACGGGATGAACACTGAAGCTTTCTTT
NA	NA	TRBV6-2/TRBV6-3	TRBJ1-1	CASSYSIGASTEAFF	TGTGCCAGCAGTTACTCGATAGGGGCCTCCACTGAAGCTTTCTTT
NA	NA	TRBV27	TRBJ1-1	CASSNIGGRATEAFF	TGTGCCAGCAGTAACATTGGGGGGCGCGCGACTGAAGCTTTCTTT
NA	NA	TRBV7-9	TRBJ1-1	CASSAGFGNTEAFF	TGTGCCAGCAGCGCAGGCTTCGGGAACACTGAAGCTTTCTTT